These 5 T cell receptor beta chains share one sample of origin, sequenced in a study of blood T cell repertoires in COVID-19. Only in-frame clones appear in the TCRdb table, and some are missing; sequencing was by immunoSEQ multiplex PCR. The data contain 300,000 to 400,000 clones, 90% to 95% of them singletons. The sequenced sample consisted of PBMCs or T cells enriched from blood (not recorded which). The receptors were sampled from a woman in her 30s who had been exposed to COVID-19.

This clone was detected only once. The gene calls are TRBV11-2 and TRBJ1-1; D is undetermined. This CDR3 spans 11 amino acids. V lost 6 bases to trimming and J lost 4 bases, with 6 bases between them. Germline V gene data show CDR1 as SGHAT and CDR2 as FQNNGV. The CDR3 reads CASSPITEAFF. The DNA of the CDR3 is TGTGCCAGCAGTCCAATCACTGAAGCTTTCTTT. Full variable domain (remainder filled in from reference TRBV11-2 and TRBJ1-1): EAGVAQSPRYKIIEKRQSVAFWCNPISGHATLYWYQQILGQGPKLLIQFQNNGVVDDSQLPKDRFSAERLKGVDSTLKIQPAKLEDSAVYLCASSPITEAFFGQGTRLTVV.

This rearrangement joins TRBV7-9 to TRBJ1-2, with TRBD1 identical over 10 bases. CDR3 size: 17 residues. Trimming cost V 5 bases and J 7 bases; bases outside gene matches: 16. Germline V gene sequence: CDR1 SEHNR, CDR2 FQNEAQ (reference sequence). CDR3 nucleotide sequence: TGTGCCAGCAGCCCAGTCGCCTACACCGGGACAGGGGTTGGCTACACCTTC. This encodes CASSPVAYTGTGVGYTF.

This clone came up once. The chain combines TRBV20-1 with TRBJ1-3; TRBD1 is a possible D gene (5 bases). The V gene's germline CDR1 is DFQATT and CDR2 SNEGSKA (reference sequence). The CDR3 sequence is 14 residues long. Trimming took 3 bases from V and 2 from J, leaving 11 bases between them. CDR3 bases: TGCAGTGCTAGTCGGTTGGGGCCTGGAAACACCATATATTTT. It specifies CSASRLGPGNTIYF.

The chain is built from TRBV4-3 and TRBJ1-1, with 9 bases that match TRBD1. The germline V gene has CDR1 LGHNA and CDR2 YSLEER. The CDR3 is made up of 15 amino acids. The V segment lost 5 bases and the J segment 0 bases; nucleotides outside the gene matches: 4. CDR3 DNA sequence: TGCGCCAGCAGCTCTCGGACAGGGGTGAACACTGAAGCTTTCTTT. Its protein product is CASSSRTGVNTEAFF.

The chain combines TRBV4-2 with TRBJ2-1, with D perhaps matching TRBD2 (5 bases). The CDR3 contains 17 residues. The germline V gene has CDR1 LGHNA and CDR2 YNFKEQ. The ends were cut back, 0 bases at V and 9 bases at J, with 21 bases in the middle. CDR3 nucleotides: TGTGCCAGCAGCCAAGATTTAAGGCGGGTCGGCGGTGGTGAGCAGTTCTTC. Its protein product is CASSQDLRRVGGGEQFF.